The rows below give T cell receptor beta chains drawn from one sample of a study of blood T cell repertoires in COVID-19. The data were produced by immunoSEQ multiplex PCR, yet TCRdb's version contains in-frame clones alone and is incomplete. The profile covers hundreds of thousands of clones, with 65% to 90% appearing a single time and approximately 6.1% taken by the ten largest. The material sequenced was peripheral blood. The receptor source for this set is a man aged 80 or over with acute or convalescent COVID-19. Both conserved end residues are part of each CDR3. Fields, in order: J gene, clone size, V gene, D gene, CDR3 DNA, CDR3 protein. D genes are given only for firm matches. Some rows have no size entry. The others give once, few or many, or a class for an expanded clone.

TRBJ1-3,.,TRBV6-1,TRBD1,TGTGCCAGCAGTGAACCGACAGGGTCTGGAAACACCATATATTTT,CASSEPTGSGNTIYF
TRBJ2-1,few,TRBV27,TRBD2,TGTGCCAGCAGTTTAGGGACTAGCGGGAGTCCCTACAATGAGCAGTTCTTC,CASSLGTSGSPYNEQFF
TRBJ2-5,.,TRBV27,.,TGTGCCAGCAGTTTATACGGGACCCAGTACTTC,CASSLYGTQYF
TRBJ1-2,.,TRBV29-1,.,TGCAGCGTTACCCACCAGGGCCATTATGGCTACACCTTC,CSVTHQGHYGYTF
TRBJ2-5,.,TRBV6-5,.,TGTGCCAGCAGTCCCCCCGGTCTCAAAGAGACCCAGTACTTC,CASSPPGLKETQYF
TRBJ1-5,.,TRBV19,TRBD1,TGTGCCAGCGCGGACAGGGACGGGGGAGGTGGCAATCAGCCCCAGCATTTT,CASADRDGGGGNQPQHF
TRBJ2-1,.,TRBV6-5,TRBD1,TGTGCCAGCAGATCGCCGGGACAGTACAATGAGCAGTTCTTC,CASRSPGQYNEQFF
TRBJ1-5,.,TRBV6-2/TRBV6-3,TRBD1,TGTGCCAGCAGCACCGACAGGGTAAGGAAGCAGCCCCAGCATTTT,CASSTDRVRKQPQHF
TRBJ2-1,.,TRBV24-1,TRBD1,TGTGCCACCAGTGATGGACGAGACAGGGACTCCTACAATGAGCAGTTCTTC,CATSDGRDRDSYNEQFF
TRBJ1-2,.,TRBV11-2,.,TGTGCCAGCAGCTTAGATACAGGGCTCGCGTCCTATGGCTACACCTTC,CASSLDTGLASYGYTF
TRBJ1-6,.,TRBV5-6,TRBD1,TGTGCCAGCAGCCCCCCCGGGAGGGGGCATTCACCCCTCCACTTT,CASSPPGRGHSPLHF
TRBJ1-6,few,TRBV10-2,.,TGCGCCAGCAGTGACCAACAGACAAGCTCCTATAATTCACCCCTCCACTTT,CASSDQQTSSYNSPLHF
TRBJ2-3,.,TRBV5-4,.,TGTGCCAGCAGCTTCCTCTACGGGAGCAGCACAGATACGCAGTATTTT,CASSFLYGSSTDTQYF
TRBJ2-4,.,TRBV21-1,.,TGTGCCAGCAGCAAAGTAACAGGGGGGGACAAAAACATTCAGTACTTC,CASSKVTGGDKNIQYF
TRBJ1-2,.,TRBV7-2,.,TGTGCCAGCAGCTTTACTCAGGTTAGCTATGGCTACACCTTC,CASSFTQVSYGYTF
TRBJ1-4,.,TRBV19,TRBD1,TGTGCCAGTAGGGGACAGGGGCCAGTCGAAAAACTGTTTTTT,CASRGQGPVEKLFF
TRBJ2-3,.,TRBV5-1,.,TGCGCCAGCAGCTTTACACGGGCAGGGTCCACAGATACGCAGTATTTT,CASSFTRAGSTDTQYF
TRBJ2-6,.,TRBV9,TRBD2,TGTGCCAGCAGCGTAGAAGGGAGGGTCTTCGGGGCCAACGTCCTGACTTTC,CASSVEGRVFGANVLTF
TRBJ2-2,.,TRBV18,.,TGTGCCAGCTCGACACAAGCGAACACCGGGGAGCTGTTTTTT,CASSTQANTGELFF
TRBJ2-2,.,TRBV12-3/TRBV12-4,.,TGTGCCAGCGGGCAGGGAGGCACCGGGGAGCTGTTTTTT,CASGQGGTGELFF
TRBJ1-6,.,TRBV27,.,TGTGCCAGCACGCAGAGACTGAATTCACCCCTCCACTTT,CASTQRLNSPLHF
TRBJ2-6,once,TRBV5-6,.,TGTGCCAGCAGCTCGTCGCACACTATCTTTTTATCTGGGGCCAACGTCCTGACTTTC,CASSSSHTIFLSGANVLTF
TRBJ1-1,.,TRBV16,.,TGTGCCAGCAGCCAATCCTCCAGGATGAACACTGAAGCTTTCTTT,CASSQSSRMNTEAFF
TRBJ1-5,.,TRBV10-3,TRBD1,TGTGCCATCGGCGGGACAGGTAGCAATCAGCCCCAGCATTTT,CAIGGTGSNQPQHF
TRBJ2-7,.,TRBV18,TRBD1,TGTGCCAGCTCAGCCGTCCCGGGACAGGGTTCCGAGCAGTACTTC,CASSAVPGQGSEQYF
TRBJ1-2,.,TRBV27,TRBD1,TGTGCCAGCAGTCCTCTCTCGACAGGGAACTATGGCTACACCTTC,CASSPLSTGNYGYTF
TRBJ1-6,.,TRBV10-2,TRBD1,TGCGCCAGCAGTGAGTCACAGGGGAATAATTCACCCCTCCACTTT,CASSESQGNNSPLHF
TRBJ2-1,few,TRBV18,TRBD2,TGTGCCAGCTCACCAACTAGCGGGTCCTACAATGAGCAGTTCTTC,CASSPTSGSYNEQFF
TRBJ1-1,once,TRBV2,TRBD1,TGTGCCAGCAGCCTGACAGGGGGCAACACTGAAGCTTTCTTT,CASSLTGGNTEAFF
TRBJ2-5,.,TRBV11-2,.,TGTGCCAGCAGCTTATACGGCGGCTCAGAGACCCAGTACTTC,CASSLYGGSETQYF
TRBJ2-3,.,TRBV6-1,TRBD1,TGTGCCAGCAGTGAAGTCGGGACAGGGAGGACGCAGTATTTT,CASSEVGTGRTQYF
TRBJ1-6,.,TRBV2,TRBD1,TGTGCCAGCGAAGACAGGGAAAATTCACCCCTCCACTTT,CASEDRENSPLHF
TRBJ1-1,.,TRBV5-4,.,TGTGCCAGCAGTTTAGGGGGAAGTGGGACTGAAGCTTTCTTT,CASSLGGSGTEAFF
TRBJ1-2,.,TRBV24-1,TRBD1,TGTGCCACCAGTGTGGGGCACAGGGGTGGCTACACCTTC,CATSVGHRGGYTF
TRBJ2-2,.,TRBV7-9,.,TGTGCCAGCAGCTTACTCGCGAACACCGGGGAGCTGTTTTTT,CASSLLANTGELFF
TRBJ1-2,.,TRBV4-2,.,TGTGCCAGCAGCCAAGATTCAGGGAACTATGGCTACACCTTC,CASSQDSGNYGYTF
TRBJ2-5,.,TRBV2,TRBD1,TGTGCCAGCAGGGAGCGGACAGGGGATCGGCAAGAGACCCAGTACTTC,CASRERTGDRQETQYF
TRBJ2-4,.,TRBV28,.,TGTGCCAGCAGTTCCTCGGCAGGGCAAAACATTCAGTACTTC,CASSSSAGQNIQYF
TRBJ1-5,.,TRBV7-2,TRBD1,TGTGCCAGCAGCTTAGCGCTGGGGCAGGGGGGTCAGCCCCAGCATTTT,CASSLALGQGGQPQHF
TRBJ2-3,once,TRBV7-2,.,TGTGCCAGCAGCTTAGAGGGAGTAGGCACAGATACGCAGTATTTT,CASSLEGVGTDTQYF
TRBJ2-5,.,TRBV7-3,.,TGTGCCAGCAGCCCAGGTCAGGGGTACCAAGAGACCCAGTACTTC,CASSPGQGYQETQYF
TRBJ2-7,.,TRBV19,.,TGTGCCAGTAGTGCCTCCGCCGGGAGCTACGAGCAGTACTTC,CASSASAGSYEQYF
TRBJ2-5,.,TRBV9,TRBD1,TGTGCCAGCAGCCGGACAGGCCTCCCCCAAGAGACCCAGTACTTC,CASSRTGLPQETQYF
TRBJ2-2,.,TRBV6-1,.,TGTGCCAGCAGTGAACACCGACAGATTAACACCGGGGAGCTGTTTTTT,CASSEHRQINTGELFF
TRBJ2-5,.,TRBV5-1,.,TGCGCCAGCGGGCTCGGGAACCAAGAGACCCAGTACTTC,CASGLGNQETQYF
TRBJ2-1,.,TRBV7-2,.,TGTGCCAGCAGCTTAGAATTTAGATCCAATGAGCAGTTCTTC,CASSLEFRSNEQFF
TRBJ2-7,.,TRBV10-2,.,TGCGCCAGCATGGGGCGAATAGAAACCTCCACTCCCGAGCAGTACTTC,CASMGRIETSTPEQYF
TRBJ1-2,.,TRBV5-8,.,TGTGCCAGCAGCTTGTCTGCTAACTATGGCTACACCTTC,CASSLSANYGYTF